What follows is one T cell receptor (beta chain) and its context. This clone was counted once. Its specific antigen is unknown. Base qualities were left out, and no much larger clone turns up one base away. From the germline V gene, CDR1 is SGHRS and CDR2 is YFSETQ. V ends up 4 bases short and J 3 bases short, with an unmatched junction base count of 3. Inclusive of the bounding cysteine and phenylalanine, the CDR3 is 14 residues long. The sequence is cut down to CDR3 DNA, 42 bases in frame from base 1. In the paper's terms, the time point label means: pretreatment peripheral blood. A cohort of about 30 patients with locally advanced or metastatic urothelial carcinoma, treated at Memorial Sloan Kettering on a trial protocol, was included. Peripheral blood mononuclear cells were collected pretreatment and during treatment, at between 1 and 8 total time points per patient. The Qiagen DNeasy Blood extraction kit was used to purify genomic DNA from total PBMCs and from tumor samples. PBMCs were collected pretreatment and during treatment, and were isolated and stored as previously described.

The data stem from a study of PD-L1 blockade in urothelial cancer (dated by TCRdb to about 2017). With regard to the full study: All patients started therapy around 2014 and received atezolizumab 1,200 mg intravenously every 3 weeks. Over 28 patients had pretreatment blood TCR-seq, about 25 had at least one posttreatment blood collection, and about 25 had tumor TCR-seq. Pretreatment tumor samples, along with matched peripheral blood serially collected before and after atezolizumab treatment, were subjected to TCR sequencing. In the same patients who had TCR sequencing, pretreatment tumors also underwent whole exome sequencing and RNA sequencing. Blood samples were analyzed 3 weeks after the start of treatment (second dose) and 6 weeks after the start of treatment. About 85% of the roughly 30 patients were males with bladder-origin urothelial cancer, and about 60% of the 29 reported a prior smoking history. The study was an exploratory multi-omic analysis of somatic, immune and clinical correlates of response to PD-L1 blockade with atezolizumab in urothelial cancer. An ECOG performance status of 0 or 1 was recorded for the patients, and 0 to 3 prior chemotherapy regimens had been received by the patients. Durable clinical benefit was achieved by nine patients and was not achieved by 20 patients. Progression-free survival longer than 6 months counted as durable clinical benefit, and TCR features were additionally tested against both progression-free and overall survival. Blood samples yielded a median of about 150,000 T cells and tens of thousands of unique TCRs, with median clonality approximately 0.08. Broader findings and caveats from the paper: Improved progression-free and overall survival was found to be associated with pretreatment peripheral blood TCR clonality below the median. At 3 weeks after the start of treatment, tumor-associated TCR clones in peripheral blood had expanded more in patients with durable benefit (n of about 20, p = 0.022). Small sample size (n ≈ 29) and many exploratory analyses mean the results are intended to be hypothesis-generating.

To estimate absolute template abundance from read counts, synthetic TCR analog templates were spiked into each PCR. The immunoSEQ assay was used to amplify TCRbeta CDR3 regions from genomic DNA with bias-controlled V and J gene primers. Rearranged TCRbeta segments were sequenced at approximately 20X coverage. The original methods were these. Clustering was used to correct sequencing errors, and CDR3s were annotated against IMGT to assign V, D and J genes. Out-of-frame and stop-codon sequences were excluded, and only productive TCRbeta rearrangements were used in downstream analyses. Clonality was computed as one minus Shannon entropy normalized by the log of the number of unique productive sequences. Clones differing between time points or between blood and tumor were identified using Fisher's exact test with Benjamini-Hochberg correction, with an adjusted p below 0.01 applied as the threshold. The table comes from immuneACCESS by way of TCRdb, which keeps in-frame sequences with V and J called. Part of the clones is missing from these tables; in studies checked, under half for an unresolved V gene and the rest for unknown reasons. V, J and clone size reflect that table, while D and trimming were determined from the DNA. For this sample the table gives about 130,000 clones, of which roughly 83% were detected only once. 2.5% to 3.5% of the sample is in the top ten clones.

This chain joins TRBV5-1 to TRBJ2-2, with TRBD1 identical over 7 junction bases. The clonotype originates from a man aged 45 to 65 with urothelial cancer. This sample comprised PBMCs, obtained around atezolizumab (anti-PD-L1) treatment. The CDR3 region has the sequence CASSGGQYTGELFF. The DNA sequence is given as TGCGCCAGCAGCGGGGGACAGTACACCGGGGAGCTGTTTTTT.